This is a list of T cell receptor beta chains from one sample in a study. Some clones are missing from TCRdb's copy, which holds only in-frame ones; the method was immunoSEQ multiplex PCR. The sample lists some 68,000 clones, around 95% occurring once. Sequences were obtained from PBMCs. The receptors stem from a man in his forties or fifties with rheumatoid arthritis. Each CDR3 is given with its conserved first and last residue. A D gene is named only where the DNA matches it firmly. Clone size is given for some rows only: seen once, a few or many times, or a class if the clone is expanded.

TRBD2	NA	TRBV6-5	TRBJ2-7	CASSYSGGLDEQYF	TGTGCCAGCAGTTACTCGGGAGGGCTGGACGAGCAGTACTTC
NA	NA	TRBV5-4	TRBJ2-7	CASSSGLAASYEQYF	TGTGCCAGCAGTTCGGGTCTAGCCGCGTCCTACGAGCAGTACTTC
NA	NA	TRBV28	TRBJ1-2	CASSLDRIGFGYTF	TGTGCCAGCAGTTTAGACAGGATTGGGTTTGGCTACACCTTC
NA	NA	TRBV7-9	TRBJ1-1	CASSSSGLAFF	TGTGCCAGCAGCTCGTCAGGGCTCGCTTTCTTT
NA	NA	TRBV28	TRBJ1-4	CASSLSRTAATNEKLFF	TGTGCCAGCAGTTTATCTCGGACAGCTGCAACTAATGAAAAACTGTTTTTT
NA	NA	TRBV29-1	TRBJ1-1	CSVEGNTEAFF	TGCAGCGTTGAAGGGAACACTGAAGCTTTCTTT
NA	once	TRBV5-5	TRBJ1-2	CASNGYTF	TGTGCCAGCAACGGCTACACCTTC
TRBD1	NA	TRBV6-2/TRBV6-3	TRBJ2-7	CASSTTGVEQYF	TGTGCCAGCAGCACCACAGGGGTCGAGCAGTACTTC
TRBD2	NA	TRBV9	TRBJ2-3	CASSLRLAGSTDTQYF	TGTGCCAGCAGCCTCCGGCTAGCGGGGAGCACAGATACGCAGTATTTT
NA	NA	TRBV7-2	TRBJ2-3	CASSLAAGPLGDTQYF	TGTGCCAGCAGCTTAGCCGCGGGACCCCTCGGAGATACGCAGTATTTT
TRBD2	NA	TRBV24-1	TRBJ2-3	CATSDPLAGLTDTQYF	TGTGCCACCAGTGACCCCCTAGCGGGGCTCACAGATACGCAGTATTTT
NA	NA	TRBV27	TRBJ2-5	CASSLSKGLYQETQYF	TGTGCCAGCAGTTTATCCAAGGGTTTGTACCAAGAGACCCAGTACTTC
TRBD1	NA	TRBV4-2	TRBJ1-3	CASSQDYRGQGSGNTIYF	TGTGCCAGCAGCCAAGATTACAGAGGACAGGGCTCTGGAAACACCATATATTTT
TRBD2	NA	TRBV5-5	TRBJ2-1	CASSLAISGGVNEQFF	TGTGCCAGCAGCTTGGCCATCAGCGGGGGGGTCAATGAGCAGTTCTTC
NA	NA	TRBV9	TRBJ1-2	CASSVAFTGDVYGYTF	TGTGCCAGCAGCGTAGCCTTCACAGGAGACGTCTATGGCTACACCTTC
TRBD1	NA	TRBV7-9	TRBJ2-2	CASSLPRSGQGRDTGELFF	TGTGCCAGCAGCTTACCACGAAGCGGACAGGGGAGGGACACCGGGGAGCTGTTTTTT
TRBD1	NA	TRBV6-5	TRBJ2-5	CASSRDRGETQYF	TGTGCCAGCAGCCGGGACAGGGGGGAGACCCAGTACTTC
TRBD1	NA	TRBV30	TRBJ1-6	CAWSNNRGTGGSPLHF	TGTGCCTGGAGTAACAACCGGGGGACAGGAGGTTCACCCCTCCACTTT
NA	NA	TRBV2	TRBJ2-1	CASSENGFYNEQFF	TGTGCCAGCAGTGAAAACGGGTTCTACAATGAGCAGTTCTTC
NA	NA	TRBV7-9	TRBJ1-2	CASSPTGIYGYTF	TGTGCCAGCAGCCCAACAGGGATCTATGGCTACACCTTC
TRBD2	NA	TRBV7-3	TRBJ2-1	CASSQPGLAGARQFF	TGTGCCAGCAGCCAGCCGGGACTAGCGGGAGCGCGGCAGTTCTTC
NA	NA	TRBV7-9	TRBJ2-2	CASSLPPGVTNTGELFF	TGTGCCAGCAGCCTACCCCCGGGGGTAACGAACACCGGGGAGCTGTTTTTT
NA	once	TRBV15	TRBJ2-5	CATSSRLQETQYF	TGTGCCACCAGCAGCCGTCTCCAAGAGACCCAGTACTTC
TRBD2	NA	TRBV14	TRBJ2-3	CASSRPGLAGETDTQYF	TGTGCCAGCAGCCGGCCGGGACTAGCGGGAGAAACAGATACGCAGTATTTT
NA	NA	TRBV28	TRBJ2-4	CASTSPPALQYF	TGTGCCAGCACCTCACCCCCGGCTCTTCAGTACTTC
TRBD2	NA	TRBV3-1/TRBV3-2	TRBJ2-1	CASSPPRLAGDWANEQFF	TGTGCCAGCAGCCCCCCGCGGCTAGCGGGAGATTGGGCCAATGAGCAGTTCTTC
TRBD2	NA	TRBV27	TRBJ2-1	CASSLSLAGVKEQFF	TGTGCCAGCAGTTTATCCCTAGCGGGAGTTAAAGAGCAGTTCTTC
NA	medium-sized	TRBV27	TRBJ2-2	CASSSTGAGELFF	TGTGCCAGCAGTTCGACGGGGGCGGGGGAGCTGTTTTTT
TRBD1	NA	TRBV6-5	TRBJ1-4	CASRPRQGTNEKLFF	TGTGCCAGCAGACCCCGACAGGGTACTAATGAAAAACTGTTTTTT
NA	NA	TRBV4-3	TRBJ1-2	CASSQATRFGYTF	TGCGCCAGCAGCCAAGCAACGAGGTTTGGCTACACCTTC
NA	NA	TRBV2	TRBJ2-7	CASSDGLYSYEQYF	TGTGCCAGCAGTGACGGGCTATACTCCTACGAGCAGTACTTC
NA	NA	TRBV18	TRBJ1-1	CASSPGGGNTEAFF	TGTGCCAGCTCACCAGGCGGGGGGAACACTGAAGCTTTCTTT
TRBD1	NA	TRBV19	TRBJ1-2	CASSMSDRGEYSNYGYTF	TGTGCCAGTAGTATGTCGGACAGGGGCGAATATTCTAACTATGGCTACACCTTC
NA	NA	TRBV5-6	TRBJ1-6	CASSLGSAVSGENSPLHF	TGTGCCAGCAGCTTGGGGTCCGCCGTGTCAGGGGAGAATTCACCCCTCCACTTT
NA	NA	TRBV18	TRBJ2-3	CASSPQGTSSTDTQYF	TGTGCCAGCTCACCACAAGGGACATCTAGCACAGATACGCAGTATTTT
NA	NA	TRBV6-5	TRBJ1-2	CASSPAGNYGYTF	TGTGCCAGCAGCCCCGCTGGAAACTATGGCTACACCTTC
NA	NA	TRBV4-1	TRBJ1-1	CASSHPRRGPLLLEAFF	TGCGCCAGCAGCCATCCCCGCCGGGGACCCCTCCTACTTGAAGCTTTCTTT
NA	once	TRBV28	TRBJ2-7	CASSPVPGGPYEQYF	TGTGCCAGCAGCCCCGTGCCCGGAGGCCCGTACGAGCAGTACTTC
NA	NA	TRBV7-9	TRBJ2-3	CASSLKRAGETGTDTQYF	TGTGCCAGCAGCTTAAAGAGGGCAGGGGAGACAGGCACAGATACGCAGTATTTT
TRBD1	NA	TRBV6-5	TRBJ1-6	CASSPPGQPNSPLHF	TGTGCCAGCAGCCCGCCGGGACAGCCCAATTCACCCCTCCACTTT
NA	NA	TRBV6-5	TRBJ1-1	CASKNYMGDTEAFF	TGTGCCAGCAAGAATTACATGGGGGACACTGAAGCTTTCTTT